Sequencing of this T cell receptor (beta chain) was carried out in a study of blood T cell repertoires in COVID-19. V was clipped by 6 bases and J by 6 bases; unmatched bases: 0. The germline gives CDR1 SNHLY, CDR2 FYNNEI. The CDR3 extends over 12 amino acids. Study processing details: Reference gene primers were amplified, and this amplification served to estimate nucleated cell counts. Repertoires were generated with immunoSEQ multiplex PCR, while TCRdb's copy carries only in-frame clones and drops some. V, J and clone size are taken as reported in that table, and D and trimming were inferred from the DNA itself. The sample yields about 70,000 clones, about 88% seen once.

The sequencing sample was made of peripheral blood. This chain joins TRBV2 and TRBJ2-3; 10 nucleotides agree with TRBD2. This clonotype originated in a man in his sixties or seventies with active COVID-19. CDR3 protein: CASRGLADTQYF. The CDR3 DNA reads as TGTGCCAGCAGGGGACTAGCGGATACGCAGTATTTT.